The present TCR beta chain was sequenced within a study of a mutant IDH1 vaccine in newly diagnosed glioma. Using immunoSEQ multiplex PCR, the repertoire was profiled, and TCRdb retains in-frame clones only, with some absent. The sample includes 35,000 to 40,000 clones, roughly 92% seen only once; the top ten take roughly 18%. This clone showed up just a few times. Germline lookup yields CDR1 SQVTM and CDR2 ANQGSEA. The CDR3 loop spans 11 amino acids. V shed 4 bases and J shed 6 bases, with 9 bases lying between them. As to time point: baseline, week 1 (first vaccination visit). Treatment in this sample: pre-vaccination baseline after standard-of-care therapy.

This clonotype originated in a man aged 18 to 30 with glioma. Sequenced material: PBMCs, taken from a glioma patient treated with radiotherapy, temozolomide or both. The gene calls are TRBV29-1 and TRBJ1-2, with D uncertain. CDR3 loop: CSVVWRDGYTF. The DNA for the CDR3 is TGCAGCGTTGTATGGAGGGATGGCTACACCTTC.